Listed below are T cell receptor beta chains from one sample, sequenced in a study of blood T cell repertoires in COVID-19. The table came from immunoSEQ multiplex PCR; TCRdb's copy has only in-frame clones and leaves some out. Counted here are roughly 380,000 clones, roughly nine tenths occurring once; the ten biggest clones make up 3%. Source material: PBMCs or T cells enriched from blood (not recorded which). Receptor source: a woman younger than 45 who had recovered from COVID-19. The CDR3 runs from the conserved cysteine through the conserved F or W. Each record gives: V gene, J gene, clone size, D gene, CDR3 DNA, CDR3 protein. The D gene is left open where the match is weak. Not all rows give a size; the values are once, few, many and, for expanded clones, a class.

v_gene: TRBV9
j_gene: TRBJ1-1
abundance: NA
d_gene: TRBD1
CDR3nt: TGTGCCAGCAGCCCCGGACAGGGGATGAACACTGAAGCTTTCTTT
CDR3aa: CASSPGQGMNTEAFF

v_gene: TRBV19
j_gene: TRBJ1-1
abundance: NA
d_gene: NA
CDR3nt: TGTGCCAGTAGTATCGGAGCAGGGGCTGAAGCTTTCTTT
CDR3aa: CASSIGAGAEAFF

v_gene: TRBV19
j_gene: TRBJ2-1
abundance: NA
d_gene: NA
CDR3nt: TGTGCCAGTAGTCCCCTTGGAGGGCCTGGCGATGAGCAGTTCTTC
CDR3aa: CASSPLGGPGDEQFF

v_gene: TRBV13
j_gene: TRBJ2-1
abundance: once
d_gene: NA
CDR3nt: TGTGCCAGCAGGCCCGGCGGGGGCATGGATGAGCAGTTCTTC
CDR3aa: CASRPGGGMDEQFF

v_gene: TRBV28
j_gene: TRBJ1-4
abundance: NA
d_gene: NA
CDR3nt: TGTGCCAGCAGTTTCAGATCAACTAATGAAAAACTGTTTTTT
CDR3aa: CASSFRSTNEKLFF

v_gene: TRBV14
j_gene: TRBJ1-2
abundance: NA
d_gene: NA
CDR3nt: TGTGCCAGCAGCCGAATTCAGGGTAACTATGGCTACACCTTC
CDR3aa: CASSRIQGNYGYTF

v_gene: TRBV7-2
j_gene: TRBJ2-7
abundance: NA
d_gene: NA
CDR3nt: TGTGCCAGCAGCTTAGGGGGCGGGGTCTACTACGAGCAGTACTTC
CDR3aa: CASSLGGGVYYEQYF

v_gene: TRBV2
j_gene: TRBJ1-1
abundance: NA
d_gene: NA
CDR3nt: TGTGCCAGCAGTGAAGGGTACAGATTAAACACTGAAGCTTTCTTT
CDR3aa: CASSEGYRLNTEAFF

v_gene: TRBV10-1
j_gene: TRBJ1-1
abundance: NA
d_gene: NA
CDR3nt: TGCGCCAGCAGTGAAGCAGGGGTGGCTTTCTTT
CDR3aa: CASSEAGVAFF

v_gene: TRBV6-5
j_gene: TRBJ1-1
abundance: NA
d_gene: TRBD1
CDR3nt: TGTGCCAGCAGTTACTCACAGGGGAGCACTGAAGCTTTCTTT
CDR3aa: CASSYSQGSTEAFF

v_gene: TRBV7-2
j_gene: TRBJ1-3
abundance: NA
d_gene: NA
CDR3nt: TGTGCCAGCAGCTTAGATCTACGAGACACCATATATTTT
CDR3aa: CASSLDLRDTIYF

v_gene: TRBV28
j_gene: TRBJ1-6
abundance: NA
d_gene: NA
CDR3nt: TGTGCCAGCAGTTCCCCGGGGGGTTCACCCCTCCACTTT
CDR3aa: CASSSPGGSPLHF

v_gene: TRBV11-3
j_gene: TRBJ1-3
abundance: NA
d_gene: TRBD1
CDR3nt: TGTGCCAGCAGCCTGGACAGGGAGCCTTCTGGAAACACCATATATTTT
CDR3aa: CASSLDREPSGNTIYF